One and the same sample provided the 22 T cell receptor beta chains below, sequenced in a study of cytomegalovirus exposure and HLA in healthy donors. Primers included in the PCR were 60 Vbeta and 13 Jbeta primers. The data were produced by immunoSEQ multiplex PCR, yet TCRdb's version contains in-frame clones alone and is incomplete. The sample holds fewer than 95,000 clones, over 60% seen once. The source material was PBMCs. Every receptor here comes from a woman aged 45-65 years in good health and CMV-seropositive.

V and J are TRBV5-1 and TRBJ1-1; possibly TRBD1 for D (6 bases). This CDR3 spans 15 amino acids. The germline gives CDR1 SGHRS, CDR2 YFSETQ. V lost 4 bases and J 0 bases, leaving 13 bases between the germline ends. The CDR3 nucleotides are TGCGCCAGCAGCGCTGACACAGGGATGAACACTGAAGCTTTCTTT. This encodes CASSADTGMNTEAFF.

The chain combines TRBV7-2 with TRBJ2-1, with 12 bases matching TRBD2. In germline, CDR1 is SGHTA, CDR2 FQGNSA. The trim removed 0 bases at V and 0 bases at J, leaving 6 bases unmatched. The CDR3 has 19 residues. The CDR3 DNA is TGTGCCAGCAGCTTAGCACTAGCGGGGGGCCGCGGCTCCTACAATGAGCAGTTCTTC. Residues: CASSLALAGGRGSYNEQFF. Looking up the rest from reference TRBV7-2 and TRBJ2-1 gives the full variable domain: GAGVSQSPSNKVTEKGKDVELRCDPISGHTALYWYRQSLGQGLEFLIYFQGNSAPDKSGLPSDRFSAERTGGSVSTLTIQRTQQEDSAVYLCASSLALAGGRGSYNEQFFGPGTRLTVL.

The chain is built from TRBV5-5 and TRBJ1-1; D gene ambiguous. Trimming stripped 1 base from V and 3 bases from J, with 4 bases between. CDR1 and CDR2 from the germline V gene are SGHKS and YYEKEE (reference sequence). The CDR3 extends over 12 amino acids. CDR3: CASSLTDTEAFF. The CDR3 DNA reads as TGTGCCAGCAGCTTGACAGACACTGAAGCTTTCTTT.

The chain links TRBV7-2 to TRBJ1-2, with TRBD1 identical over 9 bases. J was trimmed by 5 bases and V by 1 base; bases with no gene match: 14. CDR3 size: 18 residues. CDR1 is SGHTA and CDR2 is FQGNSA in the germline V gene. The CDR3 loop is CASSLVNRGRRLGYGYTF. CDR3 nucleotide sequence: TGTGCCAGCAGCTTAGTGAACAGGGGGCGCCGGCTTGGATATGGCTACACCTTC.

The chain carries TRBV5-5 and TRBJ1-6; perhaps TRBD1 as D (6 bases). The CDR3 extends over 18 amino acids. V shed 0 bases and J shed 0 bases, with 13 bases lying between them. Germline-derived CDR1 and CDR2 are SGHKS and YYEKEE (reference sequence). Here the CDR3 reads CASSLATGPSSYNSPLHF. The CDR3 DNA follows: TGTGCCAGCAGCTTGGCGACAGGCCCAAGCTCCTATAATTCACCCCTCCACTTT.

V gene TRBV27 combines with J gene TRBJ1-5, with TRBD1 matching over 7 bases. The CDR3 covers 16 residues. CDR1 MNHEY and CDR2 SMNVEV come from the germline V gene (reference sequence). J was trimmed by 0 bases and V by 5 bases; bases with no gene match: 7. CDR3 in amino acids: CASSPYRDSSNQPQHF. In nucleotides, the CDR3 is TGTGCCAGCAGTCCCTACCGGGACAGTAGCAATCAGCCCCAGCATTTT.

This clone was observed once. This sequence joins TRBV7-9 and TRBJ1-5; 8 bases are a match to TRBD1. The V segment lost 1 base and the J segment 4 bases; nucleotides outside the gene matches: 6. The CDR3 runs to 16 residues. Germline V gene sequence: CDR1 SEHNR, CDR2 FQNEAQ (reference sequence). DNA of the CDR3: TGTGCCAGCAGCTTAGGTTGGACAGGGCCGAATCAGCCCCAGCATTTT. This gives the protein CASSLGWTGPNQPQHF.

The chain links TRBV7-9 to TRBJ2-2; no firm D call. Trimming cost V 2 bases and J 7 bases, with 2 bases left between them. The CDR3 sequence is 11 residues long. CDR1 and CDR2 from the germline V gene are SEHNR and FQNEAQ (reference sequence). In nucleotides, the CDR3 is TGTGCCAGCAGCTTATACGGGGAGCTGTTTTTT. Translating it yields CASSLYGELFF.

The chain uses TRBV4-2 and TRBJ2-5; 9 positions agree with TRBD2. V was pared by 6 bases and J by 5 bases, with 10 bases of the junction left unmatched. Germline CDR1 LGHNA, CDR2 YNFKEQ. The CDR3 has 15 residues. DNA for the CDR3: TGTGCCAGCAGTATGGGCGGGGGGGCAGGGGAGACCCAGTACTTC. This codes for CASSMGGGAGETQYF.

The chain recombines TRBV29-1 with TRBJ2-1; 10 positions match TRBD1. The CDR3 is 14 amino acids. Trimming removed 5 bases from V and 4 bases from J; junction bases left unmatched: 5. CDR1 is SQVTM, CDR2 ANQGSEA, per germline. The CDR3 sequence: CSVIGGQGYNEQFF. The CDR3 DNA follows: TGCAGCGTTATAGGGGGACAGGGGTACAATGAGCAGTTCTTC.

This clone was found a few times. This chain links TRBV7-8 with TRBJ2-1, with 7 bases lining up with TRBD1. Germline CDR1 and CDR2: SGHVS and FQNEAQ. The CDR3 has 15 residues. Germline trimming cut 4 bases from V and 4 bases from J; bases unmatched to any gene: 7. The CDR3 DNA is TGTGCCAGCAGCTCCCGACAGGGCGGATACAATGAGCAGTTCTTC. This encodes CASSSRQGGYNEQFF.

This clone came up a few times. The chain has TRBV19 and TRBJ2-7, with 11 bases identical to TRBD2. In germline, CDR1 is LNHDA, CDR2 SQIVND (reference sequence). The CDR3 sequence is 15 residues long. The junction had 2 bases not matched to a gene; V was cut back by 4 bases and J by 0 bases. The CDR3 DNA reads TGTGCCAGTAGTAGAACTAGCGGGAGCTCCTACGAGCAGTACTTC. Amino acid sequence: CASSRTSGSSYEQYF.

The V call is TRBV6-1, the J call TRBJ1-2; D is possibly TRBD1 (6 bases). Looked up from germline, CDR1 is MNHNS and CDR2 is SASEGT. V lost 0 bases to trimming and J lost 4 bases, with 15 bases between them. This CDR3 region has 16 residues. In nucleotides, the CDR3 is TGTGCCAGCAGTGAAGCCGAGGAGGACAGTCCCTATGGCTACACCTTC. It codes for CASSEAEEDSPYGYTF.

This clone was seen just once. This rearrangement joins TRBV6-5 to TRBJ2-6; 10 bases are a match to TRBD1. The V gene end was trimmed by 2 bases and the J gene end by 6 bases; junction bases not matched to a gene: 4. CDR3 length: 16 amino acids. The germline CDR1 and CDR2 sequences are MNHEY and SVGAGI. The CDR3 bases are TGTGCCAGCAGTTACATGACAGGGGGCGCGGCCAACGTCCTGACTTTC. Translation: CASSYMTGGAANVLTF.

The chain links TRBV10-3 to TRBJ2-5; D possibly corresponds to TRBD2 (7 bases). Deletions cut 4 bases from V and 2 bases from J, with 14 bases between. CDR1 and CDR2 from the germline V gene are ENHRY and SYGVKD. The CDR3 runs to 15 residues. CDR3 amino acids: CAISVSRGQQETQYF. The CDR3 DNA follows: TGTGCCATCAGTGTCTCGCGGGGGCAGCAAGAGACCCAGTACTTC.

This clone was seen a few times. V usage is TRBV4-3 and J usage is TRBJ1-1; D unresolved. Trimming shortened V by 0 bases and J by 8 bases, and 13 bases separated the two germline ends. This CDR3 is built from 14 residues. The germline gives CDR1 LGHNA, CDR2 YSLEER. The CDR3 protein is CASSQDSGAAEAFF. Written as DNA, the CDR3 is TGCGCCAGCAGCCAAGATTCTGGCGCGGCCGAAGCTTTCTTT.

The V gene is TRBV6-1, the J gene TRBJ1-4; D may be TRBD1 (6 bases). Germline V gene sequence: CDR1 MNHNS, CDR2 SASEGT. CDR3 length: 15 residues. V lost 4 bases and J 4 bases, leaving 13 bases between the germline ends. CDR3 amino acids: CASSGTGLRNEKLFF. The CDR3 coding sequence is TGTGCCAGCAGTGGAACAGGGTTACGTAATGAAAAACTGTTTTTT.

This clone was detected a few times. The CDR3 loop is CASSPEGGGYTF. Written as DNA, the CDR3 is TGTGCCAGCAGTCCCGAGGGGGGGGGCTACACCTTC. The chain joins TRBV6-5 to TRBJ1-2, with D perhaps TRBD1 (6 bases). The CDR3 consists of 12 residues. Trimming shortened V by 5 bases and J by 8 bases, and 12 bases separated the two germline ends. Germline V gene lookup returns CDR1 MNHEY and CDR2 SVGAGI.

The V call is TRBV4-3, the J call TRBJ1-4; 8 bases line up with TRBD1. CDR3 size: 18 residues. The germline V gene has CDR1 LGHNA and CDR2 YSLEER. Trimming removed 0 bases from V and 2 bases from J; junction bases left unmatched: 8. CDR3 residues: CASSQDRTGFGTNEKLFF. Here the CDR3 DNA reads TGCGCCAGCAGCCAAGATCGGACAGGGTTTGGGACTAATGAAAAACTGTTTTTT.

V usage is TRBV18 and J usage is TRBJ2-7; D gene ambiguous. Trimming shortened V by 4 bases and J by 1 base, and 11 bases separated the two germline ends. The CDR3 has 14 residues. The germline gives CDR1 KGHSH, CDR2 LQKENI. The CDR3 coding sequence is TGTGCCAGCTCACTCTTAGACAAATCCTACGAGCAGTACTTC. Amino acids: CASSLLDKSYEQYF. The variable domain in full, with the rest retrieved from reference TRBV18 and TRBJ2-7, is NAGVMQNPRHLVRRRGQEARLRCSPMKGHSHVYWYRQLPEEGLKFMVYLQKENIIDESGMPKERFSAEFPKEGPSILRIQQVVRGDSAAYFCASSLLDKSYEQYFGPGTRLTVT.

This clone has a count of ten or more. The chain couples TRBV5-1 to TRBJ1-6; the match to TRBD1 covers 10 bases. This CDR3 comprises 15 residues. The trim removed 4 bases at V and 13 bases at J, leaving 11 bases unmatched. Germline V gene data show CDR1 as SGHRS and CDR2 as YFSETQ. The CDR3 reads CASSPRTGGSAPLHF. CDR3 in DNA: TGCGCCAGCAGCCCTCGGACAGGGGGATCTGCCCCCCTCCACTTT.

This chain joins TRBV7-3 and TRBJ1-1; tentatively, D is TRBD1 (5 bases). Trimming shortened V by 2 bases and J by 0 bases, and 10 bases separated the two germline ends. In germline, CDR1 is SGHTA, CDR2 FQGTGA. The length of the CDR3 is 15 residues. The CDR3 DNA reads TGTGCCAGCAGCTTACAGGGAAGCATGAACACTGAAGCTTTCTTT. Translated: CASSLQGSMNTEAFF.